This T cell receptor (beta chain) is from a study of shared clonotypes between healthy human individuals. Sequenced by immunoSEQ multiplex PCR; TCRdb stores in-frame clones only, minus some. The sample yields around 530,000 clones, roughly 79% seen once. The receptor comes from a woman between 40 and 55 years old in good health. Some clones in this sample may be carry-over from other donors' samples. The sample consisted of PBMCs.

CDR3 nucleotides: TGTGCCTGGAGTGTACATGACAGGGGGGCCCAGTACTTC. Its translation is CAWSVHDRGAQYF. The rearrangement joins TRBV30 to TRBJ2-5; 9 bases agree with TRBD1. Trimming at V came to 0 bases and at J to 9 bases, leaving 5 bases not matched to a gene. The germline CDR1 and CDR2 sequences are GTSNPN and SVGIG (reference sequence). The CDR3 has 13 amino acids.